This T cell receptor (beta chain) was sequenced during a study of T cell repertoires in cytomegalovirus infection (dated by TCRdb to about 2019). For context, the study as a whole: Donor HLA type was relevant to the analysis, because carriage of CMV infection together with the matching HLA type was indicated by public TCR beta signatures.

This clonotype has just a few counts. Its antigen is not yet known. Base qualities are not at hand, and no much larger clone is one base apart. Results the study describes overall, beyond this receptor: The ex vivo response was dominated by HLA-C-restricted CMV-specific TCR beta clonotypes, which also provided the single most frequent clonotype in two of eight donors. Carriers of CMV infection plus the relevant HLA type were discriminated by the cumulative frequency of public TCR beta family members in the study cohort and in an independent 352-donor cohort.

Via the germline V gene, CDR1 is SGHVT and CDR2 SQSDAQ. The junction carries 6 bases between V and J, which are trimmed by 1 base and 6 bases respectively. From its cysteine to its phenylalanine, the CDR3 spans 12 amino acids. The entry retains the CDR3 DNA only, 36 bases that are in frame from base 1. TCRdb shows the sequencer as Illumina HiSeq 1500. TCRdb reprocessed the public reads (quality trimming at Q25 with fastp, clone calling with MiXCR) and kept in-frame beta chains. Every distinct CDR3 protein forms one entry, paired with its most common genes and DNA. The sample table records around 740,000 distinct CDR3 sequences; roughly 36% of these occur just once. The ten biggest clones cover roughly 2.8% of the sample.

This receptor was taken from a human donor in good health (CMV status not recorded). Some clones in this sample may be carry-over from other donors' samples. Sample: PBMCs. Here the chain combines TRBV7-4 and TRBJ2-5; the D gene cannot be resolved reliably. The CDR3 protein sequence reads: CASSLEGQTQYF. The nucleotide sequence reads as follows: TGTGCCAGCAGCTTAGAAGGCCAGACCCAGTACTTC. Full variable domain (CDR3 extended with the reference TRBV7-4 and TRBJ2-5 proteins): GAGVSQSPRYKVAKRGRDVALRCDSISGHVTLYWYRQTLGQGSEVLTYSQSDAQRDKSGRPSGRFSAERPERSVSTLKIQRTEQGDSAVYLCASSLEGQTQYFGPGTRLLVL.